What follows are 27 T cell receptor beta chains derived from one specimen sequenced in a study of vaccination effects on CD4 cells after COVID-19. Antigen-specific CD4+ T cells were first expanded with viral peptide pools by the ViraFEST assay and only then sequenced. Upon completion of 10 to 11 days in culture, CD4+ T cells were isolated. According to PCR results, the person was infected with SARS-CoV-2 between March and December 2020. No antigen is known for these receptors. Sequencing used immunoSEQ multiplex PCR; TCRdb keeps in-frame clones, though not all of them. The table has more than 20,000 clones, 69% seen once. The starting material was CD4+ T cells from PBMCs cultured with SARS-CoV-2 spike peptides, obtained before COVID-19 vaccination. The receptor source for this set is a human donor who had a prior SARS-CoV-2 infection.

DNA for the CDR3: TGTGCCAGCAGTTCCCTGAGGACAGGGAAAGAAGCTTTCTTT. It encodes CASSSLRTGKEAFF. The chain employs TRBV6-5 and TRBJ1-1, with 8 bases matching TRBD1. Germline CDR1 MNHEY, CDR2 SVGAGI. The length of the CDR3 is 14 residues. V lost 4 bases, J lost 8 bases, and 9 bases stayed unmatched.

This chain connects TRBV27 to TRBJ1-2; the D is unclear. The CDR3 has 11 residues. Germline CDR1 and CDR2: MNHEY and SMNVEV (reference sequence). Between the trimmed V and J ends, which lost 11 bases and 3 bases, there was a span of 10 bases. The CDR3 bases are TGTGCCGGGAGGGTATACTATGGCTACACCTTC. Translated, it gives CAGRVYYGYTF.

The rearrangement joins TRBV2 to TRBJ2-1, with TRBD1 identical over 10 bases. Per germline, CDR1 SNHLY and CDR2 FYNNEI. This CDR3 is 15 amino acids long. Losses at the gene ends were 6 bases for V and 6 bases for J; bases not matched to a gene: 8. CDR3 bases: TGTGCCAGCAGGCCCGGGACAGGGGTTCCCAATGAGCAGTTCTTC. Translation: CASRPGTGVPNEQFF.

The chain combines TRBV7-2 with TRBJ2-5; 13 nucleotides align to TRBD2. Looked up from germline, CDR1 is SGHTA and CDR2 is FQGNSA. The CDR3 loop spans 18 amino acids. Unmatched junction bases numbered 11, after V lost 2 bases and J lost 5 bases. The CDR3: CASSLTPTSGGARETQYF. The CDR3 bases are TGTGCCAGCAGCTTAACCCCTACTAGCGGGGGGGCCAGGGAGACCCAGTACTTC.

CDR3 in amino acids: CATSRGPAPFETQYF. The DNA for the CDR3 is TGTGCCACCAGCAGAGGGCCCGCACCCTTTGAGACCCAGTACTTC. This chain uses TRBV15 with TRBJ2-5, with unresolved D. Germline V CDR1 and CDR2: LNHNV, YYDKDF (reference sequence). This CDR3 region has 15 residues. V was cut by 1 base and J by 5 bases, with 14 bases left in between.

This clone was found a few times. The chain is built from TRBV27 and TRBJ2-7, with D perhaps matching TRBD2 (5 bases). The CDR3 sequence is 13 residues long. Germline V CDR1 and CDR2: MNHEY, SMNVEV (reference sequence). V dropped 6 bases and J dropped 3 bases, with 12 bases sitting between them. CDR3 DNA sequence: TGTGCCAGCAGGGCAGGTGACTACTACGAGCAGTACTTC. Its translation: CASRAGDYYEQYF.

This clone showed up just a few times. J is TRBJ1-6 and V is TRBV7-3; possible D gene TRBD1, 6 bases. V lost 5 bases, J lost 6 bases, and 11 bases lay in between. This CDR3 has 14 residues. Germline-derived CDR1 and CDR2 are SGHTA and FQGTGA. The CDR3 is CASSTGRRNSPLHF. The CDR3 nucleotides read TGTGCCAGCAGCACAGGGCGTCGTAATTCACCCCTCCACTTT.

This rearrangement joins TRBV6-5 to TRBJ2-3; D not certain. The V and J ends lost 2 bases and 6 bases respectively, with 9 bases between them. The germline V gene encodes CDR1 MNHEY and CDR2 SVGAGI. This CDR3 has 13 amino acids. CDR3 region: CASSYERTDTQYF. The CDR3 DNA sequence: TGTGCCAGCAGTTACGAAAGGACCGATACGCAGTATTTT.

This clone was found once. The CDR3 here is CASSIPGGNQPQHF. The CDR3 nucleotides read TGTGCCAGTAGTATTCCGGGAGGCAATCAGCCCCAGCATTTT. The V call is TRBV19, the J call TRBJ1-5; no definite D call. The CDR3 sequence is 14 residues long. Looked up from germline, CDR1 is LNHDA and CDR2 is SQIVND (reference sequence). Trimming removed 3 bases from V and 2 bases from J, with 8 bases in between.

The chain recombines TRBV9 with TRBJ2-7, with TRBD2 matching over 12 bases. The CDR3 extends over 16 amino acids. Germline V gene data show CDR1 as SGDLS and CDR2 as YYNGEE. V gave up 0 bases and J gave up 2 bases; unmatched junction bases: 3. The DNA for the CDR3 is TGTGCCAGCAGCGTAGGACTAGCGGGGGACCCCTACGAGCAGTACTTC. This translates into CASSVGLAGDPYEQYF. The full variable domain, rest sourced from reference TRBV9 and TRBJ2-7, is DSGVTQTPKHLITATGQRVTLRCSPRSGDLSVYWYQQSLDQGLQFLIQYYNGEERAKGNILERFSAQQFPDLHSELNLSSLELGDSALYFCASSVGLAGDPYEQYFGPGTRLTVT.

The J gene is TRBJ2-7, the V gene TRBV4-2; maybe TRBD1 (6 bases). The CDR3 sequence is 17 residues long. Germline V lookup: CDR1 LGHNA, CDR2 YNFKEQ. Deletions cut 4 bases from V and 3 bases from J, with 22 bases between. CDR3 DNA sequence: TGTGCCAGCAGCCCCTCCCCGTGGGGACATCCACGCTACGAGCAGTACTTC. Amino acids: CASSPSPWGHPRYEQYF.

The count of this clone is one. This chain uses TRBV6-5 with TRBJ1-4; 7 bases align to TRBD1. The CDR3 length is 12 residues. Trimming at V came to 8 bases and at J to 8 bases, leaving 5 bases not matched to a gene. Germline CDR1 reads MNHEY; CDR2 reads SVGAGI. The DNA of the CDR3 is TGTGCCAGCGAGGGGGCCAGCGAAAAACTGTTTTTT. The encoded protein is CASEGASEKLFF.

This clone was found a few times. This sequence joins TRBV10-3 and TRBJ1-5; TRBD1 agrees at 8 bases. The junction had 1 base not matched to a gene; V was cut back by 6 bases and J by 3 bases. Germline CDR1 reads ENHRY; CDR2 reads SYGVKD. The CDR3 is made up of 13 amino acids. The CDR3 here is CAIRDRVNQPQHF. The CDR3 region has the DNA TGTGCCATCAGGGACAGGGTCAATCAGCCCCAGCATTTT.

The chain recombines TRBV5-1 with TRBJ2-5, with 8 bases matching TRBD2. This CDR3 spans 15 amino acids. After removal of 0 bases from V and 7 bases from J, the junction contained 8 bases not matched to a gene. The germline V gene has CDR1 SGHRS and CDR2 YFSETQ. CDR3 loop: CASSLASGSRRTQYF. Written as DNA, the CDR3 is TGCGCCAGCAGCTTGGCCAGCGGGAGCAGGAGGACCCAGTACTTC. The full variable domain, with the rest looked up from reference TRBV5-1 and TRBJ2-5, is KAGVTQTPRYLIKTRGQQVTLSCSPISGHRSVSWYQQTPGQGLQFLFEYFSETQRNKGNFPGRFSGRQFSNSRSEMNVSTLELGDSALYLCASSLASGSRRTQYFGPGTRLLVL.

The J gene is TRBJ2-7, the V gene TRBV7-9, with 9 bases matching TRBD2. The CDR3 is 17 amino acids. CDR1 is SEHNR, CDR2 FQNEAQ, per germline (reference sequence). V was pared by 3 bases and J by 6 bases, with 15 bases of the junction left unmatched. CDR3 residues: CASSFWGAGGPQGEQYF. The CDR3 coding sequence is TGTGCCAGCAGCTTCTGGGGAGCGGGAGGACCTCAGGGCGAGCAGTACTTC.

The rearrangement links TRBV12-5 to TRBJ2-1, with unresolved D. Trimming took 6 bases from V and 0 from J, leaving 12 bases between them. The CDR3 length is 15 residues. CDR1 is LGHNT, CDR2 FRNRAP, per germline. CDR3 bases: TGTGCTAGTGGGGGCCGACTTGTCTCCTACAATGAGCAGTTCTTC. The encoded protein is CASGGRLVSYNEQFF.

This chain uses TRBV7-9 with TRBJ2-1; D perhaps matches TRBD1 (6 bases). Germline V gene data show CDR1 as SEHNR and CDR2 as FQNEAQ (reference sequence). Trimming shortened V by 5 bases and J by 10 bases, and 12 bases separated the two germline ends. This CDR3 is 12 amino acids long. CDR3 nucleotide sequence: TGTGCCAGCAGCCCGAACAGGGACGAGCAGTTCTTC. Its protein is CASSPNRDEQFF.

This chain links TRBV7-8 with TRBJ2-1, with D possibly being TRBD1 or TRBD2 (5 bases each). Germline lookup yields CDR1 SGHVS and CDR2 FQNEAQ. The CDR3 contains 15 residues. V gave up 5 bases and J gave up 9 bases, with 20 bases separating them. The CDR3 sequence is CASSPPGPTRGEQFF. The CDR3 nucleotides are TGTGCCAGCAGCCCCCCGGGACCTACTCGGGGTGAGCAGTTCTTC. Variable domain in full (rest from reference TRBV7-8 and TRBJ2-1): GAGVSQSPRYKVAKRGQDVALRCDPISGHVSLFWYQQALGQGPEFLTYFQNEAQLDKSGLPSDRFFAERPEGSVSTLKIQRTQQEDSAVYLCASSPPGPTRGEQFFGPGTRLTVL.

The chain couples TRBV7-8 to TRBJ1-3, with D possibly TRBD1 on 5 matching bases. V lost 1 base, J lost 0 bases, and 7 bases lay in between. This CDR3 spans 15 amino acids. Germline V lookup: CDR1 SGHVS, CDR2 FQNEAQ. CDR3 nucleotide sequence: TGTGCCAGCAGCTTAGACAGGATCTCTGGAAACACCATATATTTT. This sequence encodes CASSLDRISGNTIYF. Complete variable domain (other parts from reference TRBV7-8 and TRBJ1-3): GAGVSQSPRYKVAKRGQDVALRCDPISGHVSLFWYQQALGQGPEFLTYFQNEAQLDKSGLPSDRFFAERPEGSVSTLKIQRTQQEDSAVYLCASSLDRISGNTIYFGEGSWLTVV.

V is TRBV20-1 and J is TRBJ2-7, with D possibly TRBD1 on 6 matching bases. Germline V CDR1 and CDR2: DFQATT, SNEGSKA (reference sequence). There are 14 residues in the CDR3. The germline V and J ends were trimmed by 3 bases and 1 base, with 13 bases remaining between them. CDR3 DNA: TGCAGTGCTAGTTTGGGGGCCCCTTCCTACGAGCAGTACTTC. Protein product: CSASLGAPSYEQYF.

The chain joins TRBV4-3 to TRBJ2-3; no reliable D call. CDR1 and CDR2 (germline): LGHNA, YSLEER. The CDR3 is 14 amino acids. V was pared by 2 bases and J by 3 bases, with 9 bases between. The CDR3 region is CASSQWLGTDTQYF. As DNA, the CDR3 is TGCGCCAGCAGCCAATGGTTGGGTACAGATACGCAGTATTTT.

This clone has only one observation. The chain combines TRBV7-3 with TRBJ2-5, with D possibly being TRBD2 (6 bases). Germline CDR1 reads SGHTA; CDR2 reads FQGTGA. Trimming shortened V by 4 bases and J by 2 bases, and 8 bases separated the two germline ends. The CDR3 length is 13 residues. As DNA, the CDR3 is TGTGCCAGCAGCTGGGACTTTCAAGAGACCCAGTACTTC. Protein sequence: CASSWDFQETQYF.

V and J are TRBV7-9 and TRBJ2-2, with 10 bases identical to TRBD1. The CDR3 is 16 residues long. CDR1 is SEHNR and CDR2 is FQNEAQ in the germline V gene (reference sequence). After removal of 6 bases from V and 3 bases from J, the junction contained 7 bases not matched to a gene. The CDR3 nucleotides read TGTGCCAGCAGGCGACGGACAGGGGGATACACCGGGGAGCTGTTTTTT. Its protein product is CASRRRTGGYTGELFF.

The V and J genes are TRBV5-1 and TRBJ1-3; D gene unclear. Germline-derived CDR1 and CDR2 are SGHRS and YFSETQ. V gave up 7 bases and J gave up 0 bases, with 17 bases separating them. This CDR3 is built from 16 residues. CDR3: CASRLSTTASGNTIYF. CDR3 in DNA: TGCGCCAGCCGACTTTCTACGACGGCCTCTGGAAACACCATATATTTT.

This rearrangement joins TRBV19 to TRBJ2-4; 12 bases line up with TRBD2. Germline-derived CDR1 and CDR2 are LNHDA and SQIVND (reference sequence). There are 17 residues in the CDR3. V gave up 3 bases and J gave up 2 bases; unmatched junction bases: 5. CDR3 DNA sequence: TGTGCCAGTAGTATTCAGGGGACTAGCGGGCCCAAAAACATTCAGTACTTC. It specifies CASSIQGTSGPKNIQYF.

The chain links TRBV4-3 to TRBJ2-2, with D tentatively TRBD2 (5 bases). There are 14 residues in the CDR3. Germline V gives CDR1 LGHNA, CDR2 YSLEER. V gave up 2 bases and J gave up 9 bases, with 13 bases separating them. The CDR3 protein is CASSQHGAGRELFF. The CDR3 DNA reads TGCGCCAGCAGCCAACACGGTGCGGGCCGGGAGCTGTTTTTT.

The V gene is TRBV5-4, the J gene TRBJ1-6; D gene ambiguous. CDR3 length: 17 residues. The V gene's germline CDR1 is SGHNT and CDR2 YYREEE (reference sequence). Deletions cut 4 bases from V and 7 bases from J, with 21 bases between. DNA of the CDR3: TGTGCCAGCAGCGGGCCCGGAGCGCCCCATCCCAATTCACCCCTCCACTTT. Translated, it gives CASSGPGAPHPNSPLHF.